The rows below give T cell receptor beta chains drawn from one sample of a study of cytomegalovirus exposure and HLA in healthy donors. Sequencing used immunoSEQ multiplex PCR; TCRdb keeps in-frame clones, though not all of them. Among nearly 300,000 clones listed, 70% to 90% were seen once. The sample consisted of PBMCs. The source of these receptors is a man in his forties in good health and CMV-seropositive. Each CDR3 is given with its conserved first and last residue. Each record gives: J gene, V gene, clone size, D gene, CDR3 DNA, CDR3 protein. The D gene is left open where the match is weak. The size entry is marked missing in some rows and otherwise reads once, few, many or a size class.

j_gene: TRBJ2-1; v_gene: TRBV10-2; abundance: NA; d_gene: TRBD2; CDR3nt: TGCGCCAGCGGGGCGGTGACTAGCGGGAGTGGTGAGCAGTTCTTC; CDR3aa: CASGAVTSGSGEQFF
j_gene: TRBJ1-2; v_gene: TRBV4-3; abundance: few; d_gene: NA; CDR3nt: TGCGCCAGCAGCCAAGATAAGAGTTCGGACTATGGCTACACCTTC; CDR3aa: CASSQDKSSDYGYTF
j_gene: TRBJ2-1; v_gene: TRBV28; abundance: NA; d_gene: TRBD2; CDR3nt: TGTGCCAGCAGTTTCCCTCTAAGACTAGCGGGAGGTTCCAATGAGCAGTTCTTC; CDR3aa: CASSFPLRLAGGSNEQFF
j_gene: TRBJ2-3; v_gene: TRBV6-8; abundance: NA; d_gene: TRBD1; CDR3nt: TGTGCCAGCAGTGACAGGGGCCCCCCCACAGATACGCAGTATTTT; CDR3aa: CASSDRGPPTDTQYF
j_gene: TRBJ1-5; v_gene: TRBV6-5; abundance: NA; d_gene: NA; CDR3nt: TGTGCCAGCAGTTACTCAGGACAGAATAGCAATCAGCCCCAGCATTTT; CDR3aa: CASSYSGQNSNQPQHF
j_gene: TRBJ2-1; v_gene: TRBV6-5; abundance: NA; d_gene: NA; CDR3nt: TGTGCCAGCAGAGCGGACGGGTACAATGAGCAGTTCTTC; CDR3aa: CASRADGYNEQFF
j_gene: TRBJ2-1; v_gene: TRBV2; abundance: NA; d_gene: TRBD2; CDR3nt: TGTGCCAGCAGCGACGTTAGCGGGAGGTACAATGAGCAGTTCTTC; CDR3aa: CASSDVSGRYNEQFF
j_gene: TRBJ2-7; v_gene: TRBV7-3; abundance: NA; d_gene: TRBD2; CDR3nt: TGTGCCAGCAGTAAAGGGCCGGGAGGGACCTACGAGCAGTACTTC; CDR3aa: CASSKGPGGTYEQYF
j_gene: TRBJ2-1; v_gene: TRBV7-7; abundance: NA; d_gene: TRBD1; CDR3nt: TGTGCTAGCAGCTTAGGGACAGGGCACAACAATGAGCAGTTCTTC; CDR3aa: CASSLGTGHNNEQFF
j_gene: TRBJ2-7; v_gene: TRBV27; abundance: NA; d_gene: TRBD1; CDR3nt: TGTGCCAGCAGTCCGATCTTCAGGGGGAGCTCCTACGAGCAGTACTTC; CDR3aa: CASSPIFRGSSYEQYF
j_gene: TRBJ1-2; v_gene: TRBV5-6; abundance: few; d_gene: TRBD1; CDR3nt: TGTGCCAGCAGCCGCACAGGGGGCTATGGCTACACCTTC; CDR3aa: CASSRTGGYGYTF
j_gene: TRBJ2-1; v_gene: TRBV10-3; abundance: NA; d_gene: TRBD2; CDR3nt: TGTGCCATCAGTGCCGGGAGGGGACAAGCCGGGACCAATGAGCAGTTCTTC; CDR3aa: CAISAGRGQAGTNEQFF
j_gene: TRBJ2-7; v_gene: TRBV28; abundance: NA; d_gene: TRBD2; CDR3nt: TGTGCCAGCAGTACAGCCGGGACTAGCGGCTACGAGCAGTACTTC; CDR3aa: CASSTAGTSGYEQYF
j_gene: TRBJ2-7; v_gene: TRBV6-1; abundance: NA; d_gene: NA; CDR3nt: TGTGCCAGCAGGAGAGACAGGAGAACCTACGAGCAGTACTTC; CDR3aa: CASRRDRRTYEQYF
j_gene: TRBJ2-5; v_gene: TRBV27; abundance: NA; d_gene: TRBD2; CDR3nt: TGTGCCAGCAGTTTGACTAGCGGGAGTGGGGAGACCCAGTACTTC; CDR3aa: CASSLTSGSGETQYF
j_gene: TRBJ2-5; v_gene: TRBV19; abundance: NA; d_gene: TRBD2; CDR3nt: TGTGCCAGTAGTTCAGCGGGAGGGCCCGAGACCCAGTACTTC; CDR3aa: CASSSAGGPETQYF
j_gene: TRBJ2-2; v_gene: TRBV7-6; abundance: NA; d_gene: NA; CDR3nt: TGTGCCAGCAGCTTAGGAGTAGCAGGGCAGTTTCCGAACACCGGGGAGCTGTTTTTT; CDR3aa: CASSLGVAGQFPNTGELFF
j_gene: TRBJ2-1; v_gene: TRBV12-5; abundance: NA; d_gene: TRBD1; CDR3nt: TGTGCTAGTGGTCCCGGACAGGTCCCTTCCTACAATGAGCAGTTCTTC; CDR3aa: CASGPGQVPSYNEQFF
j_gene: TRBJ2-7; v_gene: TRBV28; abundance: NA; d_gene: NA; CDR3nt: TGTGCCAGCAGTTTCGGTTCCAAAACCTACGAGCAGTACTTC; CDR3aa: CASSFGSKTYEQYF
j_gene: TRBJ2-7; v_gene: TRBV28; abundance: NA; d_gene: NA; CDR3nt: TGTGCCAGCGTTGACACATACTACGAGCAGTACTTC; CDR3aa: CASVDTYYEQYF
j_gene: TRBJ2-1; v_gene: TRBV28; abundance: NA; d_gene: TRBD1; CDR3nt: TGTGCCAGCACCTCCGGGACAGATGAGCAGTTCTTC; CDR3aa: CASTSGTDEQFF
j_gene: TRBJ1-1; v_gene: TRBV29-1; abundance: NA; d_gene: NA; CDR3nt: TGCAGCGTTGATAGTAACCAGGGGATCACTGAAGCTTTCTTT; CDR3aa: CSVDSNQGITEAFF
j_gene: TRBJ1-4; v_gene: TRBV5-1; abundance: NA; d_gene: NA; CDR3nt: TGCGCCAGCAGGGTACAGCCCTCTGATGAAAAACTGTTTTTT; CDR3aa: CASRVQPSDEKLFF
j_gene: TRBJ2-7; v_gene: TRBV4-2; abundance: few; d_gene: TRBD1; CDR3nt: TGTGCCAGCAGCCCCAGGTCGGGACAGGGAGACGAGCAGTACTTC; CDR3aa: CASSPRSGQGDEQYF
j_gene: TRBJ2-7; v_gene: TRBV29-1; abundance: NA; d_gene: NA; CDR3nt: TGCAGCGTCGAAACGGACGAGCAGTACTTC; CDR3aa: CSVETDEQYF
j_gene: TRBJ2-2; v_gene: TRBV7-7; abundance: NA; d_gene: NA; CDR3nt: TGTGCTAGCAGCTTAGCTGCGTACACCGGGGAGCTGTTTTTT; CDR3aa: CASSLAAYTGELFF
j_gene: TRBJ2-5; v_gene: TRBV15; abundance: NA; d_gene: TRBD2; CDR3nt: TGTGCCACCAGCTCCGGACTAGCGGGAGGAAGCGGAGTTCAAGAGACCCAGTACTTC; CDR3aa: CATSSGLAGGSGVQETQYF
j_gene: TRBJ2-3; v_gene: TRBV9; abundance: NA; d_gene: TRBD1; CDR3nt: TGTGCCAGCAGCGGGCCCCTAGGGGGCACGGGCACAGATACGCAGTATTTT; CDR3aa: CASSGPLGGTGTDTQYF
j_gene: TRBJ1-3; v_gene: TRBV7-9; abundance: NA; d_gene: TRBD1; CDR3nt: TGTTCCAGCAGCTCGGACAGGAAAGCTTCCTCTGGAAACACCATATATTTT; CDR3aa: CSSSSDRKASSGNTIYF
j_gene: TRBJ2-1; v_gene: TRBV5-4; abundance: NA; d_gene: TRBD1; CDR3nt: TGTGCCAGCAGCCGGGACAGCGGAGCGAGCTCCTACAATGAGCAGTTCTTC; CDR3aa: CASSRDSGASSYNEQFF
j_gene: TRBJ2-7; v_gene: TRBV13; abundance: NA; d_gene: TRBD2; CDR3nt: TGTGCCAGCAGCGCCAGCGGGAGGGCAGCCTACGAGCAGTACTTC; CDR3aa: CASSASGRAAYEQYF
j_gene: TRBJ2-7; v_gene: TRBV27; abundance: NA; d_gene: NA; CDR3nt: TGTGCCAGCAGTTTAGGGCTGACCTACGAGCAGTACTTC; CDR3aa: CASSLGLTYEQYF
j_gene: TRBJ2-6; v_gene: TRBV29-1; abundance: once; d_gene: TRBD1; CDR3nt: TGCAGCGTTCAAACGAGGGGACAGGGGGCGCGGGGGGCCAACGTCCTGACTTTC; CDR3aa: CSVQTRGQGARGANVLTF
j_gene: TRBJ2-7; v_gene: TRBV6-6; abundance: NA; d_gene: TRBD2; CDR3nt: TGTGCCAGCAGCCGCTTGGGGAGCGGGAGCTTCGAGCAGTACTTC; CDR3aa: CASSRLGSGSFEQYF
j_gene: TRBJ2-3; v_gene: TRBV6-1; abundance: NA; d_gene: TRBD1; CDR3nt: TGTGCCAGCAGTGGCGGACAGGGGGTAGATACGCAGTATTTT; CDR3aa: CASSGGQGVDTQYF
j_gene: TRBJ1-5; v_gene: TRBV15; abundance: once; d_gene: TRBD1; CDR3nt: TGTGCCACCAGCAGATCCCGACTTGACAGGGGGAGTGATCAGCCCCAGCATTTT; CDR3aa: CATSRSRLDRGSDQPQHF
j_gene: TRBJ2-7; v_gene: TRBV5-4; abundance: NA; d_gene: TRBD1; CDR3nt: TGTGCCAGCAGCCAAGACAGGGGGAGCGTCGTTTCCTACGAGCAGTACTTC; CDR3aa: CASSQDRGSVVSYEQYF
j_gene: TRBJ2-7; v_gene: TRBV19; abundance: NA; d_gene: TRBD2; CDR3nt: TGTGCCAGTAGTAAAGGACTAGCGGGCCAACCCTACGAGCAGTACTTC; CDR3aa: CASSKGLAGQPYEQYF
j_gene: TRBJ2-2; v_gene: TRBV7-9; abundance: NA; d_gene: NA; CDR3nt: TGTGCCAGCAGCTTAATAATCAGCGGGTCCGGGGAGCTGTTTTTT; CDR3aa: CASSLIISGSGELFF
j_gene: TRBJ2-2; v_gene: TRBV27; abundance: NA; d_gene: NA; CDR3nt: TGTGCCAGCAGCCCGGACAGAGAAAACACCGGGGAGCTGTTTTTT; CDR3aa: CASSPDRENTGELFF
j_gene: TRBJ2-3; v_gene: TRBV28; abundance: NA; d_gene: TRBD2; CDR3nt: TGTGCCAGCAGTAATAGCGGGAGAGGGACAGATACGCAGTATTTT; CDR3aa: CASSNSGRGTDTQYF
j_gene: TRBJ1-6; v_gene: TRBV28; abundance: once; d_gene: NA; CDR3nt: TGTGCCAGCAGTTTGAGGGGGTACGATTCACCCCTCCACTTT; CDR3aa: CASSLRGYDSPLHF
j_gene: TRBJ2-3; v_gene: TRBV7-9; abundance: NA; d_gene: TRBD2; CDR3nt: TGTGCCAGCAGCACAGGACTAGGCGTCGACGCAGATACGCAGTATTTT; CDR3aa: CASSTGLGVDADTQYF
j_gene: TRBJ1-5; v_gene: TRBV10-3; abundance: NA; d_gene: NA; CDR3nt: TGTGCCATCCCTGGGACAACTAATAGCAATCAGCCCCAGCATTTT; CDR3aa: CAIPGTTNSNQPQHF
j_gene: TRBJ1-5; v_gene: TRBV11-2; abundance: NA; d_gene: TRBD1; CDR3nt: TGTGCCAGCAGCCCAGACAGGGTGGGCAATCAGCCCCAGCATTTT; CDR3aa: CASSPDRVGNQPQHF
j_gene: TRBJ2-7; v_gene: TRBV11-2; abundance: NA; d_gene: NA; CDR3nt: TGTGCCAGCAGCTTGAACGGAGAGACCGAGCAGTACTTC; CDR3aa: CASSLNGETEQYF
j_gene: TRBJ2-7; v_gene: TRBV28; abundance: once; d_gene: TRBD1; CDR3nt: TGTGCCAGCACCCAGAGGGGGCGGAAGTACTACGAGCAGTACTTC; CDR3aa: CASTQRGRKYYEQYF
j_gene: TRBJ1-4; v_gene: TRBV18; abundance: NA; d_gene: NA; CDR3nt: TGTGCCAGCTCACCCGGGGTGATCAATGAAAAACTGTTTTTT; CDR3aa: CASSPGVINEKLFF
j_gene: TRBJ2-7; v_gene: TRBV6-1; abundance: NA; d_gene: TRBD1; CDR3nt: TGTGCCAGCAGTGGGGACAGGGGGTTCTACGAGCAGTACTTC; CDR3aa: CASSGDRGFYEQYF
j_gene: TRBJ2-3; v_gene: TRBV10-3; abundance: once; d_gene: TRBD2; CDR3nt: TGTGCCATCAGTGAGTCGGTAGCGGGAAGGACAGATACGCAGTATTTT; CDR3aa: CAISESVAGRTDTQYF
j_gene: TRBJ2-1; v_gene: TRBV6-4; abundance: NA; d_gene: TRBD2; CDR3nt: TGTGCCAGCAGTGACCCCGGGACTAGCGGGAGGCATGAGCAGTTCTTC; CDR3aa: CASSDPGTSGRHEQFF
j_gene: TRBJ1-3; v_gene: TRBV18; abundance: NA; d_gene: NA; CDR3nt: TGTGCCAGCTCACGTCTCTCCTTAAGAGGCGTTTCTGGAAACACCATATATTTT; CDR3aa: CASSRLSLRGVSGNTIYF
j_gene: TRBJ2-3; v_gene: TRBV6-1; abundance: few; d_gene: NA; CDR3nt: TGTGCCAGCAGTGAAGAAACTAGGACAGATACGCAGTATTTT; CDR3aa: CASSEETRTDTQYF